The 10 T cell receptor beta chains below come from one sample, sequenced in a study of T cells in localized non-small cell lung cancer (dated by TCRdb to about 2020). Library method: the immunoSEQ multiplex PCR assay. TCRdb holds this immuneACCESS table with in-frame rearrangements only. Some clones are missing; in checked studies, unresolved V genes explain under half, and the rest has no known cause. In all, the sample holds around 31,000 clones, and approximately 90% of those were seen once. About a tenth of the sample rests with the top ten. Material: peripheral blood, obtained before any cancer treatment. The source is a woman aged 40-70 years with stage I lung adenocarcinoma.

The rearrangement joins TRBV30 to TRBJ2-2; 10 bases match TRBD2. The junction had 3 bases not matched to a gene; V was cut back by 3 bases and J by 5 bases. The CDR3 is 14 amino acids. Germline lookup yields CDR1 GTSNPN and CDR2 SVGIG (reference sequence). CDR3 loop: CAWSSLAGTGELFF. In nucleotides, the CDR3 is TGTGCCTGGAGCTCACTAGCGGGGACCGGGGAGCTGTTTTTT.

The J gene is TRBJ2-5, the V gene TRBV20-1; the D is unclear. Germline values: CDR1 DFQATT, CDR2 SNEGSKA (reference sequence). Trimming removed 6 bases at V and 14 bases at J, with 19 bases between. This CDR3 is 11 amino acids long. The CDR3 reads CSAKDQRRFYF. Here the CDR3 DNA reads TGCAGTGCCAAGGACCAGAGACGATTCTACTTC.

The V call is TRBV7-9, the J call TRBJ2-7; the D gene is possibly TRBD2 (6 bases). The V end lost 0 bases, the J end lost 1 base, and 13 bases lay between the germline ends. There are 16 residues in the CDR3. Germline CDR1 SEHNR, CDR2 FQNEAQ (reference sequence). The CDR3 region has the DNA TGTGCCAGCAGCTTAGCGACCGGAGGGAGGTCCTACGAGCAGTACTTC. Translating it yields CASSLATGGRSYEQYF.

This clone was picked up a small number of times. The genes are TRBV27 and TRBJ1-5, with 7 nucleotides matching TRBD1. This CDR3 is 16 amino acids long. Per germline, CDR1 MNHEY and CDR2 SMNVEV (reference sequence). The junction had 8 bases not matched to a gene; V was cut back by 5 bases and J by 1 base. CDR3 protein: CASSARTGESNQPQHF. The CDR3 nucleotides read TGTGCCAGCAGTGCCAGGACAGGAGAAAGCAATCAGCCCCAGCATTTT.

The chain recombines TRBV19 with TRBJ2-1; 8 bases agree with TRBD1. This CDR3 region has 14 residues. Germline values: CDR1 LNHDA, CDR2 SQIVND (reference sequence). The trim removed 0 bases at V and 6 bases at J, leaving 1 base unmatched. The DNA for the CDR3 is TGTGCCAGTAGTATAGACACAGGGGGCAATGAGCAGTTCTTC. This codes for CASSIDTGGNEQFF. The full variable domain, with the rest looked up from reference TRBV19 and TRBJ2-1, is DGGITQSPKYLFRKEGQNVTLSCEQNLNHDAMYWYRQDPGQGLRLIYYSQIVNDFQKGDIAEGYSVSREKKESFPLTVTSAQKNPTAFYLCASSIDTGGNEQFFGPGTRLTVL.

CDR3 sequence (DNA): TGCGCCAGCAGCTCTCAGCCTATGGGCGGCAATGAGCAGTTCTTC. Translated: CASSSQPMGGNEQFF. This rearrangement joins TRBV5-1 to TRBJ2-1, with unresolved D. In germline, CDR1 is SGHRS, CDR2 YFSETQ. The CDR3 runs to 15 residues. The V gene lost 3 bases and the J gene lost 6 bases, with 16 bases spanning the gap.

V is TRBV14 and J is TRBJ2-3; 8 bases are shared with TRBD2. In germline, CDR1 is SGHDN, CDR2 FVKESK. The V gene end was trimmed by 2 bases and the J gene end by 10 bases; junction bases not matched to a gene: 14. The CDR3 consists of 16 residues. CDR3 in DNA: TGTGCCAGCAGCCAAAGCGGGGGCTCTACTAGGGAGCCGCAGTATTTT. Residues: CASSQSGGSTREPQYF.

This chain links TRBV7-9 with TRBJ2-5; D is unclear. Germline V gene lookup returns CDR1 SEHNR and CDR2 FQNEAQ (reference sequence). With 1 base removed from V and 0 bases from J, the gap between germline ends came to 6 bases. The CDR3 runs to 14 residues. The CDR3 protein is CASSLEGYQETQYF. For the CDR3, the DNA is TGTGCCAGCAGCTTAGAAGGGTACCAAGAGACCCAGTACTTC.

V gene TRBV5-1 combines with J gene TRBJ2-7; D perhaps matches TRBD1 (6 bases). This CDR3 spans 13 amino acids. Trimming shortened V by 4 bases and J by 1 base, and 9 bases separated the two germline ends. Germline-derived CDR1 and CDR2 are SGHRS and YFSETQ. CDR3 DNA sequence: TGCGCCAGCAGCGAGGGGGTATCCTACGAGCAGTACTTC. Its translation: CASSEGVSYEQYF. The whole variable domain, filled in from reference TRBV5-1 and TRBJ2-7, reads KAGVTQTPRYLIKTRGQQVTLSCSPISGHRSVSWYQQTPGQGLQFLFEYFSETQRNKGNFPGRFSGRQFSNSRSEMNVSTLELGDSALYLCASSEGVSYEQYFGPGTRLTVT.

This chain joins TRBV5-1 and TRBJ1-5, with TRBD1 as a possible D gene (5 bases). Trimming removed 4 bases from V and 0 bases from J, with 11 bases in between. CDR1 SGHRS and CDR2 YFSETQ come from the germline V gene. This CDR3 is built from 15 residues. Here the CDR3 DNA reads TGCGCCAGCAGCGTGGGGGGGGATAGCAATCAGCCCCAGCATTTT. Translation gives CASSVGGDSNQPQHF.